This T cell receptor (beta chain) is from a study of T cells in Graves' hyperthyroidism and ophthalmopathy. The length of the CDR3 is 16 residues. With 0 bases removed from V and 3 bases from J, the gap between germline ends came to 15 bases. Germline CDR1 and CDR2: LGHNA and YNFKEQ. Patients aged 18 to 65 had newly diagnosed hyperthyroidism of under 2 months' duration. Exclusion criteria comprised uncontrolled infection, other autoimmune disease, pregnancy or lactation. Each diagnosis drew on symptoms, thyroxine, TRAb, thyroid ultrasound and orbital computed tomography findings. This clonotype was recorded many times. Antigen specificity is unknown. General study points: Ophthalmopathy, as predicted by the model, came a median about seven months after the prediction.

TCR beta CDR3 regions were amplified from RNA transcripts. TCR CDR3 underwent first-round RT-PCR with the HTBI primer set. From the multiplex PCR reads, TCRdb called clonotypes with MiXCR, one entry per CDR3 protein. This sample has 450,000 to 700,000 distinct CDR3 sequences; roughly 50% occur once, and the top ten carry roughly 8.2%. Sequenced input: peripheral blood or thyroid tissue (not recorded which). The J gene is TRBJ2-7, the V gene TRBV4-2; D is unclear. The TCR was taken from a woman aged 18-30 years with Graves' hyperthyroidism. As DNA, the CDR3 is TGTGCCAGCAGCCAAGATAGGGCTTGGCCTGGCTACGAGCAGTACTTC. Translation gives CASSQDRAWPGYEQYF.